This is a list of T cell receptor beta chains from one sample in a study of T cells in Graves' hyperthyroidism and ophthalmopathy. TCRdb re-derived calls from the multiplex PCR reads in MiXCR, one entry per CDR3 protein. The sample contains around 360,000 distinct CDR3 sequences, nearly 15% of which appear only once. The sample comprised blood. Receptors were obtained from an older woman with Graves' ophthalmopathy. The CDR3 runs from the conserved cysteine through the conserved F or W.

TRBJ1-5 TRBV12-3/TRBV12-4 CASSSTGAGVYSNQPQHF
TRBJ1-5 TRBV24-1 CATSDSGHQPQHF
TRBJ2-1 TRBV5-1 CASSLAASGVTNEQFF
TRBJ1-2 TRBV28 CASSLLQAPRGYTF
TRBJ2-1 TRBV7-2 CASSSALDNEQFF
TRBJ2-7 TRBV29-1 CSVEEGASYEQYF
TRBJ1-2 TRBV27 CASSFRGEGYTF
TRBJ2-7 TRBV19 CASSMGETPYEQYF
TRBJ2-1 TRBV19 CASSPGSGNNNEQFF
TRBJ2-1 TRBV28 CASSPPTSGRVIEQFF
TRBJ2-4 TRBV25-1 CASSDAGGAGKNIQYF
TRBJ2-5 TRBV29-1 CSVEDLRGIREETQYF
TRBJ1-6 TRBV9 CASSVEERGSPLHF
TRBJ1-1 TRBV5-1 CASSFGDNLMNTEAFF
TRBJ2-1 TRBV6-1 CASSRDRGDEQFF
TRBJ2-1 TRBV5-1 CASSLLVNNEQFF
TRBJ2-7 TRBV12-5 CASGFAGGPHEQYF
TRBJ1-1 TRBV25-1 CASRGQGHTEAFF
TRBJ2-2 TRBV12-3/TRBV12-4 CASSNSVIGELFF
TRBJ1-5 TRBV28 CASSPGPRNQPQHF
TRBJ1-5 TRBV2 CASSLPGPAGNQPQHF
TRBJ2-3 TRBV3-1 CASSPWGQGTDTQYF
TRBJ2-2 TRBV19 CASSITPPGRLSGGELFF
TRBJ2-3 TRBV30 CAYGLASTDTQYF
TRBJ2-5 TRBV5-1 CASSLGGTSGEETQYF
TRBJ2-3 TRBV12-3/TRBV12-4 CASSLGTAGDLDTQYF
TRBJ1-5 TRBV30 CAWSLGQGEQPQHF
TRBJ2-1 TRBV7-3 CASSSNDYNEQFF
TRBJ2-3 TRBV3-1 CASSQDMSGSTDTQYF
TRBJ2-5 TRBV12-3/TRBV12-4 CASRKGQGVETQYF
TRBJ1-5 TRBV4-2 CASSQVGGAGGQPQHF
TRBJ2-1 TRBV7-6 CASSPGTSGREQFF
TRBJ1-3 TRBV20-1 CSARNTLSGNTIYF
TRBJ1-5 TRBV20-1 CSALGGAYSNQPQHF
TRBJ2-7 TRBV5-8 CASSPRVGIYEQYF
TRBJ1-4 TRBV5-1 CASSLGQPNEKLFF
TRBJ2-7 TRBV20-1 CSARATRETNYEQYF
TRBJ2-1 TRBV2 CASSPQRKMTSINEQFF
TRBJ2-7 TRBV5-1 CASSLEGTSGYEQYF
TRBJ2-3 TRBV20-1 CSARNPSAGAPDTQYF
TRBJ1-2 TRBV20-1 CSARRDYGYTF
TRBJ1-3 TRBV7-8 CASSFRALGRERPGGDRTIYF
TRBJ2-7 TRBV5-1 CASSLGTLSLEQYF
TRBJ2-7 TRBV3-1 CASSQDAGLVFEQYF
TRBJ2-2 TRBV6-6 CASSYSGSIAFAGELFF
TRBJ2-1 TRBV7-3 CASSLTSGSSSYNEQFF
TRBJ2-1 TRBV7-6 CASSFGTGGNNEQFF
TRBJ2-1 TRBV28 CASSGKEAGAYNEQFF
TRBJ2-5 TRBV5-1 CASSLEGTVQETQYF
TRBJ2-1 TRBV15 CATSSGRDYNEQFF
TRBJ1-2 TRBV4-2 CASSQPGVYGYTF
TRBJ2-7 TRBV12-3/TRBV12-4 CASRDRSSYEQYF
TRBJ1-2 TRBV27 CASSRWGGDYGYTF